This T cell receptor (beta chain) came from a study of blood T cell repertoires in COVID-19 (dated by TCRdb to 2018 to 2021). In the study overall: Samples covering the acute and convalescent phases of COVID-19 were provided by collaborators in the United States, Italy and Spain. The material from the prospective study consisted of cDNA or gDNA derived from T cells, B-cell-depleted T cells, or PBMCs. The dataset comprised deeply sampled blood TCRbeta repertoires from subjects exposed to, actively infected with, or recovered from COVID-19. A freely available public database, intended as a resource for researchers studying the immune response to SARS-CoV-2, is where the repertoires were released. Samples were obtained from the ongoing ImmuneRACE study (first 160 participants) and from over 1,000 subjects provided by 6 global collaborators. The sample metadata nearly always contained a de-identified subject ID, COVID-19 status, age in years and sex. HLA class I and class II types, where available, came from metadata supplied by the sample provider rather than from assay-based typing.

The study at large found these results: How much clinical and demographic metadata was included differed by source and by participant, and the metadata was provided uncurated.

TCRbeta CDR3 regions were amplified from genomic DNA using the immunoSEQ Assay, a bias-controlled multiplex PCR. Turning to the authors' computational methods: The number of nucleated cells in each sample was estimated from the amplification of reference gene primers within the assay. To quantify the absolute abundance of each unique TCRbeta CDR3 rearrangement, sequence reads were collapsed and filtered. For each sample, productive Simpson clonality was calculated as the square root of Simpson's diversity index over productive rearrangements. Imported from immuneACCESS, the table was reduced by TCRdb to in-frame sequences with V and J called. These copies leave out some clones; in studies compared against another copy, an unresolved V gene accounts for under half, and the cause of the remainder is not known. V, J and clone size derive from that table, while D and trimming were established from the DNA sequence. The sample data list nearly 110,000 clones, and roughly 90% of these were observed just once. The ten most abundant clones make up under 5.5% of the sample.

As concerns this clone: Its antigen is not yet known. No base qualities exist here, and no much larger clone lies one base off it.

Each collaborating institution followed its own protocols to collect whole blood in K2EDTA tubes. For TCRbeta analysis, collaborators shipped samples as frozen whole blood, isolated PBMCs, or DNA extracted from either of those sample types. CDR1 and CDR2 were assigned from the germline V gene (reference sequence) as LNHNV and YYDKDF. A distance of 19 bases separates the germline ends of V and J, which lose 0 bases and 8 bases respectively. Taken from cysteine to phenylalanine, the CDR3 has 16 residues. This entry keeps only the CDR3 DNA: 48 bases, framed from base 1. The sample consisted of peripheral blood. The origin of this receptor is a man aged 40-49 years with active or convalescent COVID-19. The V gene is TRBV15 and the J gene is TRBJ1-2; a tentative D match to TRBD1 spans 5 bases. The CDR3 region has the sequence CATSRDRQTGIRGYTF. DNA sequence: TGTGCCACCAGCAGAGATCGACAGACCGGTATAAGAGGCTACACCTTC.